The entry below gives a single T cell receptor beta chain sequence along with its context. This receptor's antigen is unknown. Qualities for individual bases were not recorded, and no much larger clone is one base off. With the library built for alpha chains, this beta chain is off target and its frequency is not meaningful. This specimen comes from a study of spatial heterogeneity in lung cancer (dated by TCRdb to between 2018 and 2020). Concerning the study at large: Beta-chain transcripts were consistently detected in greater numbers than alpha-chain transcripts, which likely reflects a higher abundance of beta-chain transcripts. In tumor regions, TCR transcript counts showed a strong correlation with a T cell transcriptional module score derived from matched bulk RNA-seq. In the raw uncorrected reads, each unique combination of TCR and UMI appeared on average more than ten times. TCR alpha and beta repertoires were quantitatively compared across multiple tumor regions, matched nontumor lung and blood in non-small cell lung cancer. The study linked features of the TCR repertoire to counts of nonsynonymous mutations, which were determined by whole-exome sequencing of tumor tissue. Both alpha and beta chains were TCR-sequenced in samples taken at surgery, namely 220 tumor regions, approximately 66 matched nontumor lung samples and 50 to 60 PBMC samples.

Sample time point, as interpreted from the label and publication: sample taken at primary tumor resection. Donors were 72 patients with early-stage, untreated non-small cell lung cancer from the lung TRACERx cohort. Without any cell sorting, TCR sequencing was performed on whole RNA extracted either from tumor and nontumor lung tissue or from cryopreserved PBMC samples. Patients were selected for TCR sequencing only if sufficient RNA was available from at least two tumor regions. A lung pathologist reviewed the tumor and adjacent nontumor lung specimens before the specimens were selected. Points the paper makes about the study in general: Confirming at a functional level the hypothesis that regional TCRs recognize regional mutations was considered to require additional single-cell paired TCR alpha and beta sequencing. The number of expanded intratumoral alpha and beta TCRs correlated with the tumor nonsynonymous mutation count. TCR-seq was estimated to cover only roughly 7% of tumor T cells for alpha chains and around 13% for beta chains. Counts of ubiquitous and regional expanded TCRs correlated with counts of ubiquitous and regional nonsynonymous mutations, respectively.

Library creation used 5' RACE. Sequencing took place on a NextSeq 500. The TCR library protocol attached a unique molecular identifier to each TCR cDNA molecule to allow correction of PCR and sequencing errors. In the source study's methods: TCR identification, UMI-based error correction and CDR3 extraction were all carried out with Decombinator tools. TCRs above a frequency of 2 per 1,000, corresponding to the top 1% of the tumor frequency distribution, were defined as expanded. Expanded tumor TCRs were classed as regional if statistically deemed absent (corrected P<0.05) from at least one tumor region, otherwise ubiquitous. Each repertoire was subsampled 100 times to 5,000 TCRs, after which Renyi diversity was computed with the R vegan package. CDR3 similarity networks were constructed using string-kernel similarity of amino acid triplets, with links drawn between CDR3s whose pairwise similarity was above 0.82. The public reads were reprocessed in TCRdb via fastp at Q25 and MiXCR, keeping in-frame beta chains. CDR3 protein duplicates are merged, each entry listing the most common genes and DNA. TCRdb assigned the V and J calls; the authors' analysis was not used. The sample contains 7,300 or so distinct CDR3 sequences, around 14% of them found a single time. The ten biggest clones cover around 9% of the sample.

V is shortened by 7 bases, J by 6 bases, and the region joining them spans 12 bases. The CDR3 contains 13 residues, cysteine and phenylalanine counted. The entry retains the CDR3 DNA only, 39 bases that are in frame from base 1. The CDR1 and CDR2 encoded by the germline V gene are MDHEN and SYDVKM. The chain joins TRBV28 to TRBJ2-2; the D gene is possibly TRBD2, with 5 bases matching. The TCR comes from a female donor with early-stage non-small cell lung cancer. This specimen was lung tumor tissue, taken at surgery. The DNA sequence is given as TGTGCCAGCAATGAGGGTTTCTCCGGGGAGCTGTTTTTT. It codes for CASNEGFSGELFF.